Shown below are 14 T cell receptor beta chains from a single sample sequenced in a study of T-cell reconstitution after alpha-beta-depleted transplantation in children. Unique molecular identifiers were incorporated when the TCRbeta library was constructed. TCRdb fed the PCR reads into MiXCR, producing one record per CDR3 protein. The top ten clones hold around 5% of a sample with around 190,000 distinct CDR3 sequences, about 6.6% of them seen once. Source: PBMCs, taken before TCRalphabeta/CD19-depleted stem cell transplant. These receptors all stem from a boy between 2 and 15 years old with acute lymphoblastic leukemia, due to receive a stem cell transplant.

The sample holds many counts of this clonotype. V gene TRBV28 combines with J gene TRBJ2-1; a possible D gene is TRBD1 (5 bases). The CDR3 contains 15 residues. Germline lookup yields CDR1 MDHEN and CDR2 SYDVKM. V gave up 4 bases and J gave up 3 bases, with 13 bases separating them. The CDR3 nucleotides are TGTGCCAGCAGTTCCCGACAGCTGGGCTACAATGAGCAGTTCTTC. This sequence encodes CASSSRQLGYNEQFF.

This clonotype was seen at least ten times. V usage is TRBV27 and J usage is TRBJ2-3, with D possibly TRBD2 on 6 matching bases. Looked up from germline, CDR1 is MNHEY and CDR2 is SMNVEV (reference sequence). V lost 5 bases and J lost 0, with 18 bases in between. The CDR3 contains 17 residues. CDR3: CASSRGISGTSTDTQYF. In DNA form, the CDR3 reads TGTGCCAGCAGTAGAGGGATATCCGGGACTAGCACAGATACGCAGTATTTT.

With respect to this clonotype: A much larger clone sits a single nucleotide away, making a read error possible. The rearrangement uses TRBV28 and TRBJ1-1; D ambiguous. The length of the CDR3 is 12 residues. Per the germline V gene, CDR1 is MDHEN and CDR2 is SYDVKM. CDR3 DNA sequence: TGTTCCAGCAGTTCGGGTCACACTGAAGCTTTCTTT. It specifies CSSSSGHTEAFF.

This clonotype was counted many times. The chain has TRBV29-1 and TRBJ2-3; TRBD1 is a possible D gene (5 bases). The CDR3 runs 14 residues. The V end lost 1 base, the J end lost 2 bases, and 10 bases lay between the germline ends. The germline gives CDR1 SQVTM, CDR2 ANQGSEA. The CDR3 DNA is TGCAGCGTTGAAGGCCAGGGCGCCACAGATACGCAGTATTTT. Amino acid sequence: CSVEGQGATDTQYF.

In its sample, this clonotype was seen many times. The chain couples TRBV12-3 or TRBV12-4 to TRBJ2-1, with D perhaps matching TRBD1 (6 bases). Trimming removed 5 bases from V and 6 bases from J, with 14 bases in between. The CDR3 is 14 residues long. The CDR3 coding sequence is TGTGCCAGCAGTGCGACAGCCAGGGGCAATGAGCAGTTCTTC. Protein product: CASSATARGNEQFF.

This clonotype was detected ten times or more. V and J are TRBV7-9 and TRBJ2-3, with TRBD2 as a possible D gene (5 bases). V lost 10 bases and J 1 base, leaving 9 bases between the germline ends. CDR3 length equals 12 residues. Germline V CDR1 and CDR2: SEHNR, FQNEAQ (reference sequence). CDR3 residues: CATGSGTDTQYF. The DNA of the CDR3 is TGTGCCACCGGTAGCGGCACAGATACGCAGTATTTT.

This clonotype was found many times. The chain is built from TRBV7-8 and TRBJ2-2; 8 bases match TRBD1. The CDR3 covers 15 residues. Germline CDR1 SGHVS, CDR2 FQNEAQ. V gave up 4 bases and J gave up 5 bases; unmatched junction bases: 6. The CDR3 bases are TGTGCCAGCAGCTACCGGGACAGGTCTACCGGGGAGCTGTTTTTT. Translation: CASSYRDRSTGELFF. The variable domain in full, completed from reference TRBV7-8 and TRBJ2-2, reads GAGVSQSPRYKVAKRGQDVALRCDPISGHVSLFWYQQALGQGPEFLTYFQNEAQLDKSGLPSDRFFAERPEGSVSTLKIQRTQQEDSAVYLCASSYRDRSTGELFFGEGSRLTVL.

This chain connects TRBV30 to TRBJ2-1; 12 nucleotides align to TRBD2. J gave up 4 bases and V 1 base, and 5 bases lay outside the gene matches. Germline lookup yields CDR1 GTSNPN and CDR2 SVGIG (reference sequence). The CDR3 spans 16 residues. CDR3 sequence: CAWSDRLAGAYNEQFF. The CDR3 coding sequence is TGTGCCTGGAGTGATCGACTAGCGGGGGCGTACAATGAGCAGTTCTTC.

This clonotype was counted at least ten times. The rearrangement joins TRBV10-3 to TRBJ1-1; D unresolved. The CDR3 sequence is 13 residues long. CDR1 and CDR2 (germline): ENHRY, SYGVKD. The V end lost 4 bases, the J end lost 1 base, and 7 bases lay between the germline ends. CDR3 region: CAISVTENTEAFF. CDR3 bases: TGTGCCATCAGTGTAACAGAGAACACTGAAGCTTTCTTT.

This clonotype was found a few times. The chain has TRBV20-1 and TRBJ2-3; 16 bases are a match to TRBD2. Germline CDR1 and CDR2: DFQATT and SNEGSKA (reference sequence). The CDR3 loop spans 18 amino acids. The junction had 12 bases not matched to a gene; V was cut back by 5 bases and J by 4 bases. The CDR3 DNA sequence: TGCAGTGCTGGGATGGGACTAGCGGGGGGGCTTTCCCCAGATACGCAGTATTTT. Translating it yields CSAGMGLAGGLSPDTQYF.

This clonotype came up a few times. This chain joins TRBV20-1 and TRBJ1-1; the D is unclear. The CDR3 runs 11 residues. The V gene lost 3 bases and the J gene lost 11 bases, with 13 bases spanning the gap. In germline, CDR1 is DFQATT, CDR2 SNEGSKA (reference sequence). The CDR3 reads CSASRGGAAFF. The CDR3 bases are TGCAGTGCTAGCCGCGGCGGCGCGGCTTTCTTT.

This clonotype was recorded at least ten times. This sequence joins TRBV12-3 or TRBV12-4 and TRBJ2-1; D uncertain. The CDR3 covers 11 residues. Trimming shortened V by 3 bases and J by 8 bases, and 5 bases separated the two germline ends. CDR3 protein: CASSLDDEQFF. In nucleotides, the CDR3 is TGTGCCAGCAGTTTGGACGATGAGCAGTTCTTC.

The table lists this clonotype with many counts. This chain connects TRBV5-1 to TRBJ2-1; TRBD2 might be the D (6 bases). V dropped 5 bases and J dropped 2 bases, with 14 bases sitting between them. Germline lookup yields CDR1 SGHRS and CDR2 YFSETQ. The CDR3 loop spans 15 amino acids. The CDR3 DNA reads TGCGCCAGCAGTAGGCCTGCGGGGACCTACAATGAGCAGTTCTTC. Protein: CASSRPAGTYNEQFF.

This clonotype was found a few times. J is TRBJ2-1 and V is TRBV6-1; 8 bases match TRBD1. This CDR3 region has 15 residues. V lost 6 bases to trimming and J lost 4 bases; unmatched junction nucleotides: 8. Germline assignment: CDR1 MNHNS and CDR2 SASEGT. The CDR3 loop is CASRSTGGIYNEQFF. The CDR3, as DNA: TGTGCCAGCAGGTCAACAGGGGGTATTTACAATGAGCAGTTCTTC.